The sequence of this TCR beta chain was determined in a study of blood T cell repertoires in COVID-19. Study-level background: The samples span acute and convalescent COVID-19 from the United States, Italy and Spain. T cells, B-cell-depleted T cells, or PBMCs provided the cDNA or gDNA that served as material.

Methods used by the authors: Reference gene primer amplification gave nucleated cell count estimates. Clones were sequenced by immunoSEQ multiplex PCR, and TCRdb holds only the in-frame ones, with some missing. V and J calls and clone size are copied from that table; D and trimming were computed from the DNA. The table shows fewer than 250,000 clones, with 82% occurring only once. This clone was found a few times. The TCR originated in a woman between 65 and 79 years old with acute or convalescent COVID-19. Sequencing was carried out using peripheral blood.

The CDR3: CASSGTGILGNTIYF. CDR3 DNA: TGTGCCAGCAGTGGTACAGGGATCTTAGGAAACACCATATATTTT. This chain links TRBV28 with TRBJ1-3, with D possibly matching TRBD1 (6 bases). Trimming removed 5 bases from V and 4 bases from J, with 15 bases in between. This CDR3 region has 15 residues. CDR1 is MDHEN and CDR2 is SYDVKM in the germline V gene.